This TCR beta chain was retrieved from a study of CD8+CD57+ T cells in acquired aplastic anemia. The wider study: Average DNA yield from sorted CD4+ and CD8+ cells was around 3.2 ug. Study conclusions and caveats: Between patients and controls, around 31 CD8+ CDR3 sequences were found in common.

CD8+CD57+ cell expansion had been shown by flow cytometry in patients chosen for sequencing. For this clonotype: Its antigen is not identified.

Genomic DNA provided the template from which TCR beta VDJ and CDR3 profiles were obtained. A single record per CDR3 protein comes from TCRdb applying MiXCR to the reads. The table includes roughly 250,000 distinct CDR3 sequences, around 43% detected once. The CDR3 runs to 14 residues. Per the germline V gene, CDR1 is MNHNS and CDR2 is SASEGT. Trimming cost V 8 bases and J 5 bases; bases outside gene matches: 5. Material for sequencing was sorted CD4+, CD8+, or CD8+CD57+ T cells (not recorded which) from PBMCs. The receptor was derived from a human donor with aplastic anemia. The chain carries TRBV6-1 and TRBJ2-2; 10 bases are shared with TRBD1. The CDR3 nucleotides are TGTGCCAGCGGCGGGACAGGGGATACCGGGGAGCTGTTTTTT. Residues: CASGGTGDTGELFF.